The rows below give T cell receptor beta chains drawn from one sample of a study of CD8 T cells in ankylosing spondylitis. TCRdb itself ran the 5' RACE reads through MiXCR, one entry per CDR3 protein. The sample has under 250,000 distinct CDR3 sequences; roughly 10% are singletons. The sample consisted of blood, either unsorted or a sorted T cell fraction (not recorded which). These receptor sequences come from a male donor with ankylosing spondylitis or in good health (not recorded which). The CDR3 runs from the conserved cysteine through the conserved F or W. Fields, in order: clone size, D gene, V gene, J gene, CDR3 protein, CDR3 DNA. D genes are given only for firm matches. A clone size is listed for some rows: how often the clone was seen (once, few, many), or a class if it is expanded.

size: many
D: -
V: TRBV7-9
J: TRBJ2-5
CDR3: CASKANRRETQYF
DNA: TGTGCCAGCAAGGCGAATAGGCGTGAGACCCAGTACTTC

size: -
D: -
V: TRBV5-1
J: TRBJ2-5
CDR3: CASGELGGRETQYF
DNA: TGCGCCAGCGGAGAGTTGGGGGGCCGGGAGACCCAGTACTTC

size: many
D: -
V: TRBV5-1
J: TRBJ2-3
CDR3: CASSRDQTATQYF
DNA: TGCGCCAGCAGCCGAGACCAGACAGCTACGCAGTATTTT

size: -
D: -
V: TRBV7-9
J: TRBJ1-4
CDR3: CASSLDGGQHEKLFF
DNA: TGTGCCAGCAGCTTAGACGGGGGGCAACATGAAAAACTGTTTTTT

size: few
D: TRBD1
V: TRBV12-3/TRBV12-4
J: TRBJ2-1
CDR3: CASIPQGASYNEQFF
DNA: TGTGCCAGCATCCCTCAGGGGGCTTCCTACAATGAGCAGTTCTTC

size: many
D: -
V: TRBV20-1
J: TRBJ2-5
CDR3: CSAPSSPETQYF
DNA: TGCAGTGCACCTAGCAGCCCGGAGACCCAGTACTTC

size: many
D: TRBD2
V: TRBV20-1
J: TRBJ2-1
CDR3: CSADPGLAGVFSYNEQFF
DNA: TGCAGTGCTGATCCGGGACTAGCGGGAGTTTTCTCCTACAATGAGCAGTTCTTC

size: many
D: -
V: TRBV9
J: TRBJ1-1
CDR3: CASSPPGRLNTEAFF
DNA: TGTGCCAGCAGCCCTCCGGGACGGCTGAACACTGAAGCTTTCTTT

size: -
D: TRBD2
V: TRBV10-3
J: TRBJ2-7
CDR3: CAISGTSFDEQYF
DNA: TGTGCCATCAGTGGGACTAGCTTCGACGAGCAGTACTTC

size: many
D: -
V: TRBV20-1
J: TRBJ2-4
CDR3: CSASTAGVAKNIQYF
DNA: TGCAGTGCTAGTACGGCAGGGGTTGCCAAAAACATTCAGTACTTC

size: -
D: TRBD2
V: TRBV5-1
J: TRBJ2-5
CDR3: CASSLTSGRGRQETQYF
DNA: TGCGCCAGCAGCTTGACTAGCGGGAGGGGACGTCAAGAGACCCAGTACTTC

size: many
D: TRBD2
V: TRBV9
J: TRBJ2-5
CDR3: CASSVRGLGETQYF
DNA: TGTGCCAGCAGCGTAAGGGGACTAGGAGAGACCCAGTACTTC

size: -
D: TRBD1
V: TRBV5-4
J: TRBJ2-5
CDR3: CASSRQGSGETQYF
DNA: TGTGCCAGCAGCCGACAGGGGTCAGGGGAGACCCAGTACTTC

size: -
D: TRBD2
V: TRBV28
J: TRBJ2-1
CDR3: CASRTSGRGPAYNEQFF
DNA: TGTGCCAGCAGGACTAGCGGGAGGGGTCCGGCCTACAATGAGCAGTTCTTC

size: many
D: -
V: TRBV27
J: TRBJ1-2
CDR3: CASSLGGGYGYTF
DNA: TGTGCCAGCAGTTTGGGGGGCGGGTATGGCTACACCTTC

size: many
D: -
V: TRBV12-3/TRBV12-4
J: TRBJ1-1
CDR3: CASSPDWTGRAFF
DNA: TGTGCCAGCAGCCCTGATTGGACGGGGCGGGCTTTCTTT

size: many
D: -
V: TRBV14
J: TRBJ1-1
CDR3: CASSLKGRKAEAFF
DNA: TGTGCCAGCAGCCTTAAGGGGCGGAAGGCTGAAGCTTTCTTT

size: many
D: -
V: TRBV6-5
J: TRBJ2-5
CDR3: CASSYSYQPHRTQYF
DNA: TGTGCCAGCAGTTACTCGTACCAGCCCCATCGGACCCAGTACTTC